This T cell receptor (beta chain) originates from a study of PD-1 blockade in classical Hodgkin lymphoma. Sequencing used immunoSEQ multiplex PCR; TCRdb keeps in-frame clones, though not all of them. The table records fewer than 95,000 clones, 83% of them present only once. Time point defined: cycle 4 day 1 (C4D1), after 6 weeks of nivolumab. Each and every patient relapsed after autologous stem cell transplantation, and patients got differing brentuximab vedotin exposure. The CDR3 has 15 residues. Germline V lookup: CDR1 MNHEY, CDR2 SVGAGI. V dropped 2 bases and J dropped 7; count of bases not matched to a gene: 6. General study results and limits: CD4+ TCR diversity climbed significantly by C4D1, unlike CD8+ TCR diversity.

This clone was observed once. Its antigen is undetermined. The V and J genes are TRBV6-5 and TRBJ2-2, with 8 bases that match TRBD1. Sequencing was performed on peripheral blood mononuclear cells (PBMCs), taken before the fourth cycle of nivolumab. This TCR was recovered from a human donor with classical Hodgkin lymphoma. In nucleotides, the CDR3 is TGTGCCAGCAGTTACGGCAGGGGGCGAGGCGGGGAGCTGTTTTTT. This gives the protein CASSYGRGRGGELFF.